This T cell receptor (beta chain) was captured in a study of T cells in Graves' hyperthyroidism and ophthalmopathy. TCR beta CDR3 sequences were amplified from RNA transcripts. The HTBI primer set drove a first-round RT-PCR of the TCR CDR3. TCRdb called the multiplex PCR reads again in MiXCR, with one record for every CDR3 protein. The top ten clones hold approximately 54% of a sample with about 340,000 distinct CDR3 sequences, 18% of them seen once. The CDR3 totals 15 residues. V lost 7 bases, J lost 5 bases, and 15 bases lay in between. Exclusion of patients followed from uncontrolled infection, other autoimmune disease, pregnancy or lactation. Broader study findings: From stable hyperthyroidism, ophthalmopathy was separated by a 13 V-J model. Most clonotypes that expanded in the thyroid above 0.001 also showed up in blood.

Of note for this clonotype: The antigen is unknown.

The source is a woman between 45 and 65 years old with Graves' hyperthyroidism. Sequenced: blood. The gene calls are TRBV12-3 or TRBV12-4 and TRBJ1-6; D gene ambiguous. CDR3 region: CASTPPGVHNSPLHF. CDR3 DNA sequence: TGTGCCAGCACCCCGCCCGGGGTTCATAATTCACCCCTCCACTTT.